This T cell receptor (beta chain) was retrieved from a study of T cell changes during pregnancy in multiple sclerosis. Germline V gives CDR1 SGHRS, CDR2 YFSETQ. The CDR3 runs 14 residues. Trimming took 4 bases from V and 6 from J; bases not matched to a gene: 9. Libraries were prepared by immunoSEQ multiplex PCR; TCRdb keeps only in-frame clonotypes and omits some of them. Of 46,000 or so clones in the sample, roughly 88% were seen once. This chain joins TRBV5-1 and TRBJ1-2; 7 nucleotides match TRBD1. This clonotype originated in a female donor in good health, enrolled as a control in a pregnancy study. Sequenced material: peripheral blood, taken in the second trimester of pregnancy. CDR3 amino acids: CASSGLQGIDGYTF. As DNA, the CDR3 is TGCGCCAGCAGCGGACTACAGGGGATCGATGGCTACACCTTC.